This is a list of T cell receptor beta chains from one sample in a study of blood T cells in healthy people across ages. Each CDR3 protein gets one entry after TCRdb re-called the 5' RACE reads with MiXCR. Among around 990,000 distinct CDR3 sequences listed, 20% to 25% were seen once. These sequences were also reported in another study, on T cells of mothers and their children.

The sequencing input was blood. Receptors originate from a girl aged 2-10 years in good health. Both conserved end residues are part of each CDR3. A D gene is named only where the DNA matches it firmly. Only part of the rows carry a size: once, few, many, or a class if the clone is expanded.

V	size	J	D	CDR3	DNA
TRBV12-5	few	TRBJ2-3	-	CASVGSSTDTQYF	TGTGCTAGTGTTGGGAGCAGCACAGATACGCAGTATTTT
TRBV24-1	few	TRBJ1-1	-	CATSDQRWGEAFF	TGTGCCACCAGTGATCAAAGGTGGGGTGAAGCTTTCTTT
TRBV3-1	few	TRBJ2-7	TRBD2	CASSTRLAGFIYEQYF	TGTGCCAGCAGCACAAGACTAGCGGGGTTCATCTACGAGCAGTACTTC
TRBV6-5	-	TRBJ2-2	-	CASSSSGHDTGELFF	TGTGCCAGCAGTTCATCGGGACACGACACCGGGGAGCTGTTTTTT
TRBV28	few	TRBJ2-1	-	CASSLALGGGDNEQFF	TGTGCCAGCAGTTTAGCCCTTGGTGGAGGCGACAATGAGCAGTTCTTC
TRBV29-1	-	TRBJ1-2	-	CSAEPGPEEYTF	TGCAGCGCAGAACCGGGGCCCGAGGAGTACACCTTC
TRBV11-2	few	TRBJ2-5	TRBD2	CASSSLREGWQETQYF	TGTGCCAGCAGCTCCCTCCGGGAGGGGTGGCAAGAGACCCAGTACTTC
TRBV2	few	TRBJ2-7	TRBD2	CASSEGWGTTYEQYF	TGTGCCAGCAGTGAAGGGTGGGGGACTACCTACGAGCAGTACTTC
TRBV10-3	few	TRBJ2-1	TRBD1	CAIRRQGRRYNEQFF	TGTGCCATCAGGAGACAGGGGCGCCGGTACAATGAGCAGTTCTTC
TRBV29-1	-	TRBJ2-2	-	CSVEWGDRMGTGELFF	TGCAGCGTTGAATGGGGAGACAGAATGGGCACCGGGGAGCTGTTTTTT
TRBV7-8	-	TRBJ2-1	TRBD2	CASSFSLAGKYNEQFF	TGTGCCAGCAGCTTCTCGCTAGCGGGGAAATACAATGAGCAGTTCTTC
TRBV12-3/TRBV12-4	-	TRBJ2-5	TRBD2	CASSFGTSDQETQYF	TGTGCCAGCAGTTTCGGGACTAGCGATCAAGAGACCCAGTACTTC
TRBV7-2	-	TRBJ2-3	-	CASSLSRQDTQYF	TGTGCCAGCAGCCTATCCCGCCAGGATACGCAGTATTTT
TRBV5-6	few	TRBJ2-6	-	CASSRRDSGANVLTF	TGTGCCAGCAGCCGGAGGGACTCTGGGGCCAACGTCCTGACTTTC
TRBV2	-	TRBJ2-2	-	CASNAAVLNTGELFF	TGTGCCAGCAATGCGGCTGTCCTTAACACCGGGGAGCTGTTTTTT
TRBV11-3	-	TRBJ2-7	-	CASSFEYFYEQYF	TGTGCCAGCAGCTTTGAGTATTTCTACGAGCAGTACTTC
TRBV28	few	TRBJ2-3	TRBD1	CASSSRGQGARSDTQYF	TGTGCCAGCAGTTCTCGTGGACAGGGGGCGCGTTCAGATACGCAGTATTTT
TRBV29-1	few	TRBJ2-1	TRBD2	CSVEEAGEGNEQFF	TGCAGCGTTGAAGAAGCGGGAGAGGGGAATGAGCAGTTCTTC
TRBV5-5	-	TRBJ2-3	-	CASSLDGEWVDTQYF	TGTGCCAGCAGCTTGGACGGTGAATGGGTAGATACGCAGTATTTT
TRBV28	many	TRBJ2-6	-	CASINSGANVLTF	TGTGCCAGCATCAACTCTGGGGCCAACGTCCTGACTTTC
TRBV20-1	-	TRBJ1-1	-	CSARRTYGETEAFF	TGCAGTGCTAGACGGACCTATGGGGAGACTGAAGCTTTCTTT
TRBV5-1	few	TRBJ1-1	-	CASSLPGGGTEAFF	TGCGCCAGCAGCTTGCCAGGCGGGGGGACTGAAGCTTTCTTT
TRBV28	few	TRBJ2-1	-	CASGDWVGNEQFF	TGTGCCAGCGGCGATTGGGTGGGCAATGAGCAGTTCTTC
TRBV7-9	few	TRBJ1-2	TRBD1	CASSIISGQGATNYGYTF	TGTGCCAGCAGCATAATTTCGGGACAGGGGGCTACTAACTATGGCTACACCTTC
TRBV20-1	few	TRBJ1-5	TRBD1	CSASTGDNQPQHF	TGCAGTGCCTCGACAGGGGACAATCAGCCCCAGCATTTT
TRBV5-1	-	TRBJ2-5	-	CASSFSGTEETQYF	TGCGCCAGCAGCTTCTCCGGGACGGAAGAGACCCAGTACTTC
TRBV20-1	few	TRBJ2-7	-	CSARAPDGNEQYF	TGCAGTGCTAGAGCGCCGGACGGCAACGAGCAGTACTTC
TRBV29-1	-	TRBJ1-4	TRBD1	CSGGQADEKLFF	TGCAGCGGGGGACAGGCCGACGAAAAACTGTTTTTT
TRBV12-5	-	TRBJ2-2	-	CASGPRDTGELFF	TGTGCTAGTGGTCCCCGGGACACCGGGGAGCTGTTTTTT
TRBV11-3	-	TRBJ1-2	TRBD1	CASSLDDTGDYTF	TGTGCCAGCAGCTTAGATGATACAGGGGACTACACCTTC
TRBV20-1	-	TRBJ2-3	TRBD2	CSAIGFFWLAGSTDTQYF	TGCAGTGCTATTGGTTTTTTCTGGCTAGCGGGGAGCACAGATACGCAGTATTTT
TRBV9	many	TRBJ2-3	-	CASSRMGQPGTDTQYF	TGTGCCAGCAGCCGTATGGGACAACCGGGGACAGATACGCAGTATTTT
TRBV6-2/TRBV6-3	few	TRBJ2-7	-	CASTSGGGTYEQYF	TGTGCCAGCACCTCCGGGGGCGGAACCTACGAGCAGTACTTC
TRBV7-2	few	TRBJ2-7	-	CASSLRGTGFTYEQYF	TGTGCCAGCAGCCTTAGGGGGACGGGGTTCACCTACGAGCAGTACTTC
TRBV20-1	-	TRBJ2-5	TRBD1	CSANQGVVETQYF	TGCAGTGCTAACCAGGGGGTTGTTGAGACCCAGTACTTC
TRBV7-9	-	TRBJ1-3	-	CASSSRVASSGNTIYF	TGTGCCAGCAGCTCTCGTGTAGCTAGCTCTGGAAACACCATATATTTT
TRBV10-3	few	TRBJ2-7	-	CAISESDRGWEQYF	TGTGCCATCAGTGAGTCCGACCGGGGATGGGAGCAGTACTTC
TRBV29-1	-	TRBJ2-3	-	CSVDLAPSTDTQYF	TGCAGCGTTGATCTAGCGCCTAGCACAGATACGCAGTATTTT
TRBV7-9	few	TRBJ2-1	-	CASSSRRNNEQFF	TGTGCCAGCAGCTCACGGCGGAACAATGAGCAGTTCTTC
TRBV11-2	-	TRBJ1-2	-	CAIYRDRANYGYTF	TGTGCCATCTACAGGGACCGAGCTAACTATGGCTACACCTTC
TRBV3-1	few	TRBJ2-6	TRBD1	CASSQGQGTHSGANVLTF	TGTGCCAGCAGCCAGGGACAGGGGACTCACTCTGGGGCCAACGTCCTGACTTTC
TRBV27	few	TRBJ2-1	-	CASSLEVGYNEQFF	TGTGCCAGCAGTTTAGAGGTGGGCTACAATGAGCAGTTCTTC
TRBV4-1	few	TRBJ1-1	TRBD1	CASSQKTGYTEAFF	TGCGCCAGCAGCCAAAAGACAGGGTACACTGAAGCTTTCTTT
TRBV4-3	few	TRBJ2-7	-	CASSPRRTYEQYF	TGCGCCAGCAGCCCCCGCCGGACCTACGAGCAGTACTTC
TRBV28	-	TRBJ1-2	TRBD1	CASSFKGALPYTF	TGTGCCAGCAGTTTTAAGGGGGCGCTTCCCTACACCTTC
TRBV5-1	-	TRBJ2-7	TRBD1	CASSLAGTGVGEQYF	TGCGCCAGCAGCTTGGCCGGGACAGGGGTGGGCGAGCAGTACTTC
TRBV7-9	few	TRBJ1-6	TRBD1	CASTRGGTGNSPLHF	TGTGCCAGCACCAGGGGGGGGACAGGGAACTCACCCCTCCACTTT
TRBV6-2/TRBV6-3	-	TRBJ1-5	-	CASDLGGGAGNQPQHF	TGTGCCAGCGATTTGGGGGGGGGAGCAGGCAATCAGCCCCAGCATTTT
TRBV7-9	-	TRBJ2-5	TRBD2	CASSRTSGWPQETQYF	TGTGCCAGCAGCCGAACTAGCGGTTGGCCCCAAGAGACCCAGTACTTC
TRBV7-2	-	TRBJ1-4	-	CASSLTGRNEKLFF	TGTGCCAGCAGCTTAACAGGGAGAAATGAAAAACTGTTTTTT
TRBV11-2	-	TRBJ2-3	-	CASSLEAGDTQYF	TGTGCCAGCAGCTTAGAAGCTGGAGATACGCAGTATTTT
TRBV7-2	-	TRBJ2-1	-	CASSPRGRLTGNEQFF	TGTGCCAGCAGCCCTAGGGGCAGGTTGACGGGGAATGAGCAGTTCTTC
TRBV5-1	few	TRBJ1-2	TRBD1	CASSFPDRETYGYTF	TGCGCCAGCAGCTTCCCGGACAGGGAAACCTATGGCTACACCTTC
TRBV10-3	-	TRBJ1-4	TRBD1	CAISESTGTGNEKLFF	TGTGCCATCAGTGAGTCAACCGGGACAGGGAATGAAAAACTGTTTTTT
TRBV20-1	many	TRBJ2-3	TRBD2	CSASLAGGTDTQYF	TGCAGTGCTAGTTTAGCGGGGGGCACAGATACGCAGTATTTT
TRBV28	few	TRBJ2-7	-	CASSLNSGFYEQYF	TGTGCCAGCAGTTTGAACAGTGGTTTCTACGAGCAGTACTTC
TRBV6-5	many	TRBJ2-7	-	CASRGHYEQYF	TGTGCCAGCAGGGGACACTACGAGCAGTACTTC
TRBV7-9	-	TRBJ1-4	TRBD1	CASSPLGQRPGDNEKLFF	TGTGCCAGCAGCCCATTGGGACAGCGACCCGGGGATAATGAAAAACTGTTTTTT